The following is a T cell receptor (beta chain) sequence with its context. It has no known antigen specificity. Base-call qualities are not available, and no considerably larger clone is one nucleotide away. This specimen comes from a study of cytomegalovirus exposure and HLA in healthy donors (dated by TCRdb to 2017 to 2019). About the investigation overall: An earlier analysis of approximately 600 of the donors reported 250 to 350 Gb of sequence data and 120 million or so unique TCR beta sequences from roughly 180 million T cells. An early release covering roughly 600 HLA-typed donors comprised approximately 300 gigabases of sequencing data and tens of millions of unique TCR sequences. Among the roughly 410 genotyped donors, around 81% belonged to the genetic ancestry cluster associated with self-reported Caucasian donors. The study was designed to test whether signatures of past pathogen exposure could be identified by cataloging public T cell receptors. The T cell repertoires of roughly 660 subjects were profiled by immunosequencing and related to cytomegalovirus serostatus. Besides the first cohort of around 700 subjects, a separate validation cohort made up of over 100 different subjects was used. To predict cytomegalovirus infection status, the study combined high-throughput TCR immunosequencing, statistical association of individual TCRs with disease status, and machine learning. A later analysis re-analyzed previously published TCR beta repertoires from 666 donors and added high-resolution HLA genotyping to study TCR occurrence patterns. Rather than using new phenotypic data, the later analysis identified candidate immune exposures from TCR beta sequences and from how often those sequences occurred across donors. An earlier analysis of 587 of the donors applied high-throughput TCR beta sequencing to assess whether each TCR beta V gene segment acted as functional or pseudogenic. Donor age, sex, ethnicity and CMV serostatus were compiled together with the repertoire data. Genome-wide SNP genotypes for about 65% of the 666 donors were used in a later genetic analysis, which treated that subset as a discovery cohort. Every discovery cohort repertoire had been produced on one sequencing platform. Class I and class II HLA loci were covered by the typing at four-digit resolution. The number of donors typed differed by locus, with about 629-630 for A, B, C, DRB1 and DQB1, more than 500 for DQA1, nearly 610 for DPA1, and around 460 for DPB1. A handful of DR-DQ haplotypes were treated as single units for association and clustering because of strong linkage in the cohort. On average, around 230,000 unique TCR beta nucleotide sequences were sequenced per donor among some 430 genotyped donors of the cohort, with 15% to 20% of those sequences being non-productive.

The research as a whole found: In a later analysis, HLA-associated TCR beta chains showed more clonal expansion and lower generation probabilities than non-associated chains that were equally common. A cluster of highly shared sequence variants was judged likely to represent a technical artifact of the sequencing pipeline. The study listed 150 to 200 TCR beta chains as associated with cytomegalovirus. HLA typing was unavailable for some donors at each locus, so association tests used only the typed subset. A further reported finding was that TCR beta sequences accurately predicted the HLA-A and HLA-B alleles for most subjects in the first cohort. According to a later analysis, parvovirus B19, influenza, CMV and Epstein-Barr virus appeared linked to several top co-occurrence clusters. In an earlier analysis of 500 to 650 of the donors, most TCR beta V segments appeared in productive rearrangements about 87% or about 30% of the time, broadly matching IMGT annotations. It was suggested by the authors that the approach could potentially be generalized to other disease states and immunological phenotypes. In a later genetic analysis, a missense DCLRE1C variant was associated with V-gene and J-gene trimming of TCR beta chains, and the association was replicated in an independent cohort. Linkage disequilibrium might explain the correlated functional status among segregating V segments, but an unknown experimental factor could not be excluded. A later genetic analysis reported fewer N-insertions in productive TCRs among donors in an Asian-associated ancestry cluster than the roughly 700-donor mean. The cohort was sequenced for TCR beta chains only, and without alpha or paired-chain data the features that could be detected were limited. Because counts were too low, roughly 16 rarely observed V segments, including chromosome 9 orphons, were left out of the earlier analysis of 587 of the donors. In vitro tests confirmed that a few of the cytomegalovirus-associated TCR beta chains recognize cytomegalovirus antigens. Presence/absence analyses assumed roughly uniform sequencing depth across donors, an assumption that may not hold. Most TCR sequences were seen in very few donors, while some public TCRs were found in many individuals. In a later analysis, TCR association rates were found to vary across HLA loci, with the most associated TCRs seen for DRB1 alleles and the fewest for HLA-C alleles. The classifier was reported to diagnose cytomegalovirus status with high specificity and sensitivity in both the original and validation cohorts. Immune exposure information for the cohort was limited to CMV serostatus. Assigning TCR associations to individual alleles was difficult when HLA alleles, especially DR and DQ, strongly co-occurred. Specific HLA alleles were associated with 16,951 TCR beta sequences at a false discovery rate of 0.05 in a later analysis. The 87-base-pair reads could not distinguish some IMGT-functional V segments, including TRBV6-2 and TRBV6-3, so those segments were excluded. Most CMV-associated TCR beta chains appeared to be HLA-restricted in a later analysis, and the HLA associations seemed to be driven largely by CMV exposure.

To prepare the library, the immunoSEQ multiplex PCR assay was applied. The multiplex PCR relied on a mix of 60 forward primers for TCR Vbeta segments and 13 reverse primers for TCR Jbeta segments. The CDR3 region of rearranged TCR beta genes was amplified from genomic DNA by a multiplex PCR assay. The amplified TCR beta libraries were sequenced on the Illumina HiSeq System as 87-base-pair reads. As for the original processing: In a later analysis, tens of millions of unique TCR beta chains were counted across the approximately 620 repertoires, and about 10 million of these chains were shared by at least two donors. A nearest-neighbor algorithm error-corrected the raw reads and collapsed the reads into unique sequences, merging closely related sequences to remove PCR and sequencing errors. CDR3 sequences were aligned to IMGT reference sequences to assign V, D and J gene segments. For a sequence to be retained, at least a six-nucleotide match to both a V gene segment and a J gene segment was required. Rearrangements were called productive when the CDR3 lacked stop codons and stayed in frame with V and J; all others were non-productive. CDR3 was defined according to IMGT convention as the region running from the second conserved V-encoded cysteine to the conserved J-encoded phenylalanine. The earlier analysis of 500 to 650 of the donors excluded any sequence lacking an unambiguous match to a single V gene segment. In an earlier analysis of 450 to 750 of the donors, a V segment was called functional when productive rearrangements were above 56.7%, and segregating when the standard deviation between donors exceeded 5%. A statistical classification framework was built for diagnosing cytomegalovirus status from the catalog of TCR beta chain sequences. In a later analysis, V and J genes were assigned by comparing TCR nucleotide sequences against IMGT/GENE-DB human TR gene sequences. In a later analysis, CDR3 sequences and most-parsimonious VDJ recombination scenarios were assigned using the TCRdist pipeline. A later analysis defined each TCR beta chain by its CDR3 amino acid sequence plus V-gene family, and excluded reads lacking a unique V-gene family. In a later analysis, a few hundred highly shared, low-generation-probability nucleotide sequences were removed to address suspected cross-contamination and a sequencing artifact. In a later analysis, a clonal expansion index for each public chain was calculated from normalized within-repertoire ranks of inferred template counts. In a later analysis, generation probabilities were computed using a VDJ recombination model fitted to out-of-frame rearrangements, and the results were checked against IGoR. A later analysis scored TCR-TCR, TCR-HLA and TCR-CMV co-occurrence with hypergeometric tests, applying a repertoire-size bias correction to TCR pairs. A later analysis estimated false discovery rates by permuting HLA or CMV assignments 20 times. In a later analysis, co-occurring TCRs were grouped using DBSCAN, with TCRdist sequence similarity added in when clustering inside HLA-allele-positive subsets. Repertoires with fewer than 30,000 or more than 120,000 public chains, plus five repertoires with anomalous nucleotide sharing, were excluded from co-occurrence clustering. What TCRdb holds here is the immuneACCESS table cut down to in-frame rearrangements. Part of the clones is not present; checked against another copy, under half of the missing clones reflect an unresolved V gene, and the others are unexplained. V, J and clone size derive from that table, while D and trimming were established from the DNA sequence. The sample yields roughly 150,000 clones; roughly three quarters were counted once. The biggest ten clones account for 3% to 4% of the sample.

In total, approximately 690 healthy bone marrow donors made up the cohort. Cohort members were all nominally healthy when sampled, although unrecorded immune exposures were likely present. The donor was CMV seronegative and belonged to the group of over 300 seronegative cohort members. Every donor gave a peripheral blood sample, and the peripheral blood mononuclear cells from that sample were used for TCR beta sequencing. The Qiagen DNeasy Blood Extraction Kit was used to extract genomic DNA from the blood cell samples. The CDR3 holds 19 amino acids from the cysteine to the phenylalanine. CDR3 DNA is the only sequence kept; it has 57 bases, read in frame from the first base. CDR1 and CDR2 are read off the germline V gene as SGHVS and FQNEAQ. V and J are trimmed by 7 bases and 4 bases, and the gene matches miss 15 bases of the junction.

This receptor was taken from a male donor in good health and CMV-seronegative. This chain is built from TRBV7-8 and TRBJ2-1, with 14 central nucleotides matching TRBD2. The specimen was PBMCs. The CDR3 sequence is CASIADAVGLAGVYNEQFF. The DNA reads as follows: TGTGCCAGCATCGCGGACGCGGTGGGACTAGCGGGAGTTTACAATGAGCAGTTCTTC.